The 28 T cell receptor beta chains presented below share a single source sample, sequenced in a study of blood T cell repertoires in COVID-19. TCRdb keeps only in-frame clones here, not all; method: immunoSEQ multiplex PCR. The data show 150,000 to 200,000 clones, with around 90% seen just once and 15% to 20% held by the top ten. The sequencing sample was made of peripheral blood. The source of these receptors is a man aged 55 to 70 with active or convalescent COVID-19.

The chain couples TRBV12-3 or TRBV12-4 to TRBJ1-2; D gene unclear. V lost 3 bases, J lost 4 bases, and 9 bases lay in between. CDR3 size: 13 residues. The CDR3 DNA reads as TGTGCCAGCAGTTTGATACAAATCTATGGCTACACCTTC. Residues: CASSLIQIYGYTF.

In its sample, this clone was seen once. CDR3 region: CASSMILNRDYGYTF. The CDR3 DNA reads as TGTGCCAGTAGTATGATCCTAAACAGGGACTATGGCTACACCTTC. V gene TRBV19 combines with J gene TRBJ1-2, with D perhaps TRBD1 (6 bases). Per the germline V gene, CDR1 is LNHDA and CDR2 is SQIVND (reference sequence). The CDR3 loop spans 15 amino acids. Deletions cut 3 bases from V and 3 bases from J, with 14 bases between.

This clone showed up just a few times. This sequence joins TRBV7-9 and TRBJ2-7; TRBD1 agrees at 7 bases. This CDR3 spans 15 amino acids. With V trimmed by 3 bases and J by 0 bases, 5 bases remained unmatched. Germline CDR1 SEHNR, CDR2 FQNEAQ (reference sequence). The CDR3 nucleotides read TGTGCCAGCAGCTTCGGGACAGCCTTCTCCTACGAGCAGTACTTC. This encodes CASSFGTAFSYEQYF.

The V and J genes are TRBV19 and TRBJ2-3; TRBD1 agrees at 11 bases. Unmatched junction bases numbered 7, after V lost 6 bases and J lost 2 bases. CDR3 size: 16 residues. CDR1 and CDR2 from the germline V gene are LNHDA and SQIVND (reference sequence). CDR3 sequence: CASRDRGRSPTDTQYF. The DNA for the CDR3 is TGTGCCAGTAGGGACAGGGGGCGCAGCCCCACAGATACGCAGTATTTT. Full variable domain (remainder filled in from reference TRBV19 and TRBJ2-3): DGGITQSPKYLFRKEGQNVTLSCEQNLNHDAMYWYRQDPGQGLRLIYYSQIVNDFQKGDIAEGYSVSREKKESFPLTVTSAQKNPTAFYLCASRDRGRSPTDTQYFGPGTRLTVL.

The CDR3 spells CSVGRTGSNTEAFF. Here the CDR3 DNA reads TGCAGCGTTGGGAGGACGGGTTCGAACACTGAAGCTTTCTTT. V and J are TRBV29-1 and TRBJ1-1; no firm D call. CDR1 is SQVTM and CDR2 is ANQGSEA in the germline V gene. CDR3 length: 14 amino acids. Trimming took off 4 bases at V and 1 base at J, with 13 bases between the two ends.

The chain carries TRBV7-6 and TRBJ2-3, with D maybe TRBD1 (6 bases). The CDR3 contains 15 residues. Trimming removed 3 bases from V and 6 bases from J, with 16 bases in between. Germline CDR1 reads SGHVS; CDR2 reads FNYEAQ. The CDR3 loop is CASSLTWGLGDTQYF. The CDR3 nucleotides read TGTGCCAGCAGCTTGACCTGGGGGCTGGGGGATACGCAGTATTTT.

This chain joins TRBV18 and TRBJ2-1; possible D gene TRBD2, 6 bases. The germline V and J ends were trimmed by 6 bases and 7 bases, with 19 bases remaining between them. The CDR3 runs 15 residues. Germline values: CDR1 KGHSH, CDR2 LQKENI. The CDR3 nucleotides read TGTGCCAGCTCTCCTACTACCCTTGGGGGGAATGAGCAGTTCTTC. Residues: CASSPTTLGGNEQFF.

V usage is TRBV29-1 and J usage is TRBJ2-3; 9 bases match TRBD1. V was clipped by 3 bases and J by 4 bases; unmatched bases: 2. The germline V gene encodes CDR1 SQVTM and CDR2 ANQGSEA. The CDR3 sequence is 13 residues long. The CDR3 DNA sequence: TGCAGCGTTGATAGGACAGGGGCAGATACGCAGTATTTT. This gives the protein CSVDRTGADTQYF.

The chain couples TRBV28 to TRBJ1-2; D possibly corresponds to TRBD1 (6 bases). Per germline, CDR1 MDHEN and CDR2 SYDVKM. The CDR3 has 16 amino acids. V was trimmed by 2 bases and J by 5 bases, leaving 18 bases between them. CDR3 DNA sequence: TGTGCCAGCAGTTTAGATCTCCCTGGGGGCCGATATGGCTACACCTTC. It specifies CASSLDLPGGRYGYTF.

The rearrangement uses TRBV19 and TRBJ2-1, with 11 nucleotides matching TRBD2. This CDR3 has 13 amino acids. Losses at the gene ends were 8 bases for V and 7 bases for J; bases not matched to a gene: 4. CDR1 LNHDA and CDR2 SQIVND come from the germline V gene (reference sequence). The CDR3 protein is CASLIAGGNEQFF. The CDR3 DNA reads as TGTGCCAGTCTGATAGCGGGAGGGAATGAGCAGTTCTTC.

This chain uses TRBV10-2 with TRBJ2-5, with D possibly being TRBD2 (5 bases). V was shortened by 5 bases and J by 2 bases, with 18 bases between the two germline ends. CDR1 and CDR2 from the germline V gene are WSHSY and SAAADI. There are 16 residues in the CDR3. CDR3 nucleotide sequence: TGCGCCAGCAGTCGAGCCTGGGCGGGCACACAAGAGACCCAGTACTTC. Its protein is CASSRAWAGTQETQYF.

The chain uses TRBV5-1 and TRBJ2-7; TRBD2 agrees at 10 bases. J lost 0 bases, V lost 2 bases, and 5 bases had no gene match. The CDR3 length is 16 residues. Germline V CDR1 and CDR2: SGHRS, YFSETQ. CDR3 region: CASSFLGLASSYEQYF. The CDR3 DNA reads TGCGCCAGCAGCTTTCTGGGACTAGCGAGCTCCTACGAGCAGTACTTC.

V is TRBV27 and J is TRBJ1-1; TRBD1 agrees at 9 bases. Losses at the gene ends were 6 bases for V and 3 bases for J; bases not matched to a gene: 11. Germline-derived CDR1 and CDR2 are MNHEY and SMNVEV (reference sequence). There are 16 residues in the CDR3. The CDR3 coding sequence is TGTGCCAGCAGGCCCGACGACAGGGGGGTATACACTGAAGCTTTCTTT. It is translated as CASRPDDRGVYTEAFF.

The rearrangement links TRBV11-2 to TRBJ2-1; D is possibly TRBD2 (6 bases). The germline gives CDR1 SGHAT, CDR2 FQNNGV. The CDR3 extends over 16 amino acids. With 1 base removed from V and 6 bases from J, the gap between germline ends came to 16 bases. Here the CDR3 DNA reads TGTGCCAGCAGCTTAGCGGGACTCGGGCTAGGCAATGAGCAGTTCTTC. Encoded protein: CASSLAGLGLGNEQFF.

The chain recombines TRBV19 with TRBJ2-3, with 10 nucleotides matching TRBD2. Germline V gene lookup returns CDR1 LNHDA and CDR2 SQIVND (reference sequence). The CDR3 loop spans 17 amino acids. V lost 3 bases and J lost 6; bases outside the gene matches: 12. The CDR3 is CASSMMALAGAWDTQYF. For the CDR3, the DNA is TGTGCCAGTAGTATGATGGCTCTAGCGGGAGCGTGGGATACGCAGTATTTT.

V usage is TRBV28 and J usage is TRBJ2-7; tentatively, D is TRBD2 (5 bases). The ends were cut back, 3 bases at V and 6 bases at J, with 9 bases in the middle. CDR3 size: 12 residues. Germline V gives CDR1 MDHEN, CDR2 SYDVKM. CDR3 loop: CASSLWGVEQYF. The DNA for the CDR3 is TGTGCCAGCAGTTTGTGGGGAGTCGAGCAGTACTTC.

This sequence joins TRBV7-9 and TRBJ1-2; a weak D match, TRBD1 (5 bases). The V gene's germline CDR1 is SEHNR and CDR2 FQNEAQ (reference sequence). The CDR3 totals 17 residues. Trimming pared 1 base from V and 4 bases from J, leaving 19 bases between. The CDR3 bases are TGTGCCAGCAGCTTAGGTCTCGACAGTTTTTCCTCCTATGGCTACACCTTC. Encoded protein: CASSLGLDSFSSYGYTF.

The chain recombines TRBV10-3 with TRBJ2-1; 7 bases map to TRBD2. The CDR3 has 16 residues. V shed 4 bases, J shed 3 bases, and the junction held 9 bases outside the gene matches. Germline CDR1 and CDR2: ENHRY and SYGVKD. CDR3 sequence: CAISGRGGEYYNEQFF. CDR3 nucleotides: TGTGCCATCAGTGGAAGGGGAGGGGAGTACTACAATGAGCAGTTCTTC.

This clone was recorded once. V and J are TRBV10-3 and TRBJ1-5; D is undetermined. Trimming removed 6 bases at V and 5 bases at J, with 8 bases between. CDR1 is ENHRY and CDR2 is SYGVKD in the germline V gene. This CDR3 comprises 12 residues. Here the CDR3 DNA reads TGTGCCATCAGCGGTCAGGATCAGCCCCAGCATTTT. It yields the protein CAISGQDQPQHF.

The chain joins TRBV18 to TRBJ1-1, with 7 bases identical to TRBD1. With 8 bases clipped from V and 3 bases from J, the junction kept 6 bases outside the gene matches. The CDR3 spans 13 residues. The germline CDR1 and CDR2 sequences are KGHSH and LQKENI. CDR3 sequence: CASTNQGDTEAFF. CDR3 DNA: TGTGCCAGCACTAATCAGGGGGACACTGAAGCTTTCTTT.

The chain is built from TRBV3-1 (or the pseudogene TRBV3-2) and TRBJ1-3, with 7 bases lining up with TRBD1. The CDR3 contains 17 residues. Germline V gene sequence: CDR1 LGHDT, CDR2 YNNKEL (reference sequence). The ends lost 4 bases at V and 1 base at J; junction bases unmatched: 10. The CDR3 is CASSPGKGAFSGNTIYF. The DNA of the CDR3 is TGTGCCAGCAGCCCTGGGAAGGGGGCCTTTTCTGGAAACACCATATATTTT.

The CDR3 region has the DNA TGTGCCAGCAGCTGGGCGTTAAACAATCAGCCCCAGCATTTT. Encoded protein: CASSWALNNQPQHF. J is TRBJ1-5 and V is TRBV3-1 (or the pseudogene TRBV3-2); D remains unclear. Germline V CDR1 and CDR2: LGHDT, YNNKEL (reference sequence). This CDR3 has 14 residues. The V gene lost 5 bases and the J gene lost 3 bases, with 11 bases spanning the gap.

The rearrangement joins TRBV6-5 to TRBJ1-1, with D tentatively TRBD1 (5 bases). V lost 7 bases, J lost 3 bases, and 18 bases lay in between. Germline V gene lookup returns CDR1 MNHEY and CDR2 SVGAGI. This CDR3 comprises 15 residues. CDR3 sequence: CASNLISRGHTEAFF. CDR3 nucleotides: TGTGCCAGCAACTTAATTTCTAGGGGTCACACTGAAGCTTTCTTT.

Turning to this clone: The junction differs from germline at one of its ends, possibly a read error. This chain connects TRBV7-7 to TRBJ1-2; perhaps TRBD1 as D (5 bases). From germline, CDR1 is SSHAT and CDR2 FNYEAQ (reference sequence). This CDR3 region has 14 residues. CDR3 protein: CASSPGIGSYVYTF. For the CDR3, the DNA is TGTGCCAGCAGCCCAGGGATAGGGTCGTATGTCTACACCTTC.

The V gene is TRBV2, the J gene TRBJ1-3; 8 bases fit TRBD1. V was pared by 7 bases and J by 4 bases, with 12 bases of the junction left unmatched. This CDR3 is built from 16 residues. Looked up from germline, CDR1 is SNHLY and CDR2 is FYNNEI. CDR3 region: CASTRTGQSPGNTIYF. In nucleotides, the CDR3 is TGTGCCAGCACGAGGACAGGGCAATCTCCCGGAAACACCATATATTTT. Full variable domain (missing parts from reference TRBV2 and TRBJ1-3): EPEVTQTPSHQVTQMGQEVILRCVPISNHLYFYWYRQILGQKVEFLVSFYNNEISEKSEIFDDQFSVERPDGSNFTLKIRSTKLEDSAMYFCASTRTGQSPGNTIYFGEGSWLTVV.

The chain joins TRBV12-5 to TRBJ1-2, with 7 bases that match TRBD1. CDR1 and CDR2 (germline): LGHNT, FRNRAP. The CDR3 contains 12 residues. V was clipped by 7 bases and J by 8 bases; unmatched bases: 7. The CDR3 sequence: CASALDRRGYTF. CDR3 DNA sequence: TGTGCTAGTGCCCTGGACAGGCGAGGCTACACCTTC. Filled out from reference TRBV12-5 and TRBJ1-2, the complete variable domain reads DARVTQTPRHKVTEMGQEVTMRCQPILGHNTVFWYRQTMMQGLELLAYFRNRAPLDDSGMPKDRFSAEMPDATLATLKIQPSEPRDSAVYFCASALDRRGYTFGSGTRLTVV.

The chain recombines TRBV6-5 with TRBJ2-3; 11 bases are shared with TRBD1. Unmatched junction bases numbered 2, after V lost 4 bases and J lost 5 bases. The germline gives CDR1 MNHEY, CDR2 SVGAGI. The CDR3 is 14 residues long. The CDR3 sequence: CASSWGQGVDTQYF. The DNA for the CDR3 is TGTGCCAGCAGTTGGGGACAGGGGGTAGATACGCAGTATTTT.

The chain joins TRBV10-1 to TRBJ2-5, with D possibly TRBD2 on 6 matching bases. Germline V CDR1 and CDR2: WNHNN, SYGVQD (reference sequence). This CDR3 contains 14 residues. Between the trimmed V and J ends, which lost 0 bases and 4 bases, there was a span of 9 bases. Here the CDR3 reads CASSESTEGETQYF. The CDR3 region has the DNA TGCGCCAGCAGTGAGTCCACGGAGGGAGAGACCCAGTACTTC.